This TCR beta chain was recovered during a study of Ad26.COV2.S vaccination and SARS-CoV-2 variants. As to treatment: 15 to 20 received Ad26.COV2.S at low or high dose, single or two shots; about five received placebo; per-sample allocation not given. The study sampled participants on day 63 after the first vaccine or placebo injection. The CDR3 has 13 residues. Germline V gives CDR1 MDHEN, CDR2 SYDVKM. Trimming stripped 5 bases from V and 12 bases from J, with 17 bases between. Measured with immunoSEQ multiplex PCR; TCRdb has only the in-frame clones, and not every one. This table has about 410,000 clones, around 93% appearing once.

Source: peripheral blood, taken in a trial of Ad26.COV2.S vaccine versus placebo. This chain uses TRBV28 with TRBJ2-1; D remains unclear. The receptor was isolated from a person between 18 and 59 years old who received the Ad26.COV2.S COVID-19 vaccine or a placebo. The CDR3 coding sequence is TGTGCCAGCAGTGACCCCGGGCCGCCGGTGCAGTTCTTC. Translating gives CASSDPGPPVQFF.